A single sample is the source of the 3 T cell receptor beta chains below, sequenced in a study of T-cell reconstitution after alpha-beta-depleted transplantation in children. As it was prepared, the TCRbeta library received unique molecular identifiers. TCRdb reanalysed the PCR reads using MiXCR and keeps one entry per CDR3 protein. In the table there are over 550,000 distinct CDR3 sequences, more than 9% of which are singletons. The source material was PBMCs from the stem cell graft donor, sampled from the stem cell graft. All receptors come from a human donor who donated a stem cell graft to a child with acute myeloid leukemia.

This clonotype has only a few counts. This CDR3 reads CASSLAGYNTGELFF. DNA of the CDR3: TGCGCCAGCAGCTTGGCTGGCTATAACACCGGGGAGCTGTTTTTT. The chain is built from TRBV5-1 and TRBJ2-2; D gene uncertain. CDR1 and CDR2 from the germline V gene are SGHRS and YFSETQ. CDR3 length: 15 residues. Trimming shortened V by 0 bases and J by 2 bases, and 8 bases separated the two germline ends.

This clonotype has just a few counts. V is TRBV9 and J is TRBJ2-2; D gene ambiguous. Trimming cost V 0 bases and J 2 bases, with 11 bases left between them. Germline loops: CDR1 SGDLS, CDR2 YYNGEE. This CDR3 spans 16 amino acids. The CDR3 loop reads CASSVAIGPNTGELFF. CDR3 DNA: TGTGCCAGCAGCGTAGCCATTGGGCCCAACACCGGGGAGCTGTTTTTT.

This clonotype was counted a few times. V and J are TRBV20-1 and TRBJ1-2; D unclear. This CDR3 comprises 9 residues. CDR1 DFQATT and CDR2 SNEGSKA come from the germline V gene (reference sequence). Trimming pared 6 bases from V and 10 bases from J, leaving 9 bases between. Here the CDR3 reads CSAGGIYTF. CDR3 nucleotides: TGCAGTGCGGGTGGCATCTACACCTTC.